This T cell receptor beta chain comes out of a study of blood T cell repertoires in COVID-19. The overall study: From T cells, B-cell-depleted T cells, or PBMCs came the material, which was cDNA or gDNA.

Clones were read by immunoSEQ multiplex PCR, and TCRdb kept only the in-frame ones, dropping some. Of about 220,000 clones listed, around 89% are singletons. The CDR3 has 14 amino acids. The trim removed 2 bases at V and 3 bases at J, leaving 4 bases unmatched. The germline CDR1 and CDR2 sequences are SGHRS and YFSETQ. The TCR comes from a young woman in a cohort exposed to, infected with or recovered from COVID-19 (not recorded which). The chain joins TRBV5-1 to TRBJ2-7, with 8 bases that match TRBD1. Specimen: PBMCs or T cells enriched from blood (not recorded which). CDR3 DNA sequence: TGCGCCAGCAGCTTAGTAGGACAGGGCTACGAGCAGTACTTC. As protein: CASSLVGQGYEQYF.